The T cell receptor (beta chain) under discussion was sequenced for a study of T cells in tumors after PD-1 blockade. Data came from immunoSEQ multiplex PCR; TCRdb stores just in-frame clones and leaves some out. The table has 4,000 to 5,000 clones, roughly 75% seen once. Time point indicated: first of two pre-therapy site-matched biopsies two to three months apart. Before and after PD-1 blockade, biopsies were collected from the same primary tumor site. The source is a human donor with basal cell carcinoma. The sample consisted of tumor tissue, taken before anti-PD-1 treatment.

The CDR3 DNA reads TGTGCCAGCAGATTTTCCAGAGGCACTGAAGCTTTCTTT. Protein sequence: CASRFSRGTEAFF. The V gene is TRBV12-3 or TRBV12-4, the J gene TRBJ1-1; D not resolved. The CDR3 covers 13 residues. Trimming shortened V by 6 bases and J by 4 bases, and 12 bases separated the two germline ends.